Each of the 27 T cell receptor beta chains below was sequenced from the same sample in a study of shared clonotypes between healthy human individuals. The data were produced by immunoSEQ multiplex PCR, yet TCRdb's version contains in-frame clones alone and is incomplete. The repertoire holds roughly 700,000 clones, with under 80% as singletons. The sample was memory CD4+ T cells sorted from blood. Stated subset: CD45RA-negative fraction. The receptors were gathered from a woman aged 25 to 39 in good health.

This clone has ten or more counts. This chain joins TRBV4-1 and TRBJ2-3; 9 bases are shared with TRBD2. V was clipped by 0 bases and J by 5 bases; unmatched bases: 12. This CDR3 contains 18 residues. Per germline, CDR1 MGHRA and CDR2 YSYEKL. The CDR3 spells CASSQDTRTSAAGDTQYF. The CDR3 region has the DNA TGCGCCAGCAGCCAAGATACAAGGACTAGCGCCGCCGGAGATACGCAGTATTTT.

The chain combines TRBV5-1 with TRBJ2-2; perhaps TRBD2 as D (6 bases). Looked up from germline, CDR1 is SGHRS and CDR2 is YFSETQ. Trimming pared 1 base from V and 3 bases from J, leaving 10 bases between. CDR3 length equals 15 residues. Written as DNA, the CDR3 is TGCGCCAGCAGCTTGTCGGGGGAATACACCGGGGAGCTGTTTTTT. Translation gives CASSLSGEYTGELFF.

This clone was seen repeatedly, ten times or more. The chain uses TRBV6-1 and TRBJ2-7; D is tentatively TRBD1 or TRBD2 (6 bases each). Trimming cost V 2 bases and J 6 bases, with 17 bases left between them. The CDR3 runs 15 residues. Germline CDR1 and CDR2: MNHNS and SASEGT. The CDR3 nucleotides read TGTGCCAGCAGTGAATATGAGGGGGGACCATTCGAGCAGTACTTC. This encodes CASSEYEGGPFEQYF.

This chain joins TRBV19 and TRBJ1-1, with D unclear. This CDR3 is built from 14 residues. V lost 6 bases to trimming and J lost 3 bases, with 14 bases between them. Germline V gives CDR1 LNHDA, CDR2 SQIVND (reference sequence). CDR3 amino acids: CASRGYLEDTEAFF. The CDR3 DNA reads TGTGCCAGTAGGGGGTACCTCGAGGACACTGAAGCTTTCTTT. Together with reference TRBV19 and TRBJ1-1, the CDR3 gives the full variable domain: DGGITQSPKYLFRKEGQNVTLSCEQNLNHDAMYWYRQDPGQGLRLIYYSQIVNDFQKGDIAEGYSVSREKKESFPLTVTSAQKNPTAFYLCASRGYLEDTEAFFGQGTRLTVV.

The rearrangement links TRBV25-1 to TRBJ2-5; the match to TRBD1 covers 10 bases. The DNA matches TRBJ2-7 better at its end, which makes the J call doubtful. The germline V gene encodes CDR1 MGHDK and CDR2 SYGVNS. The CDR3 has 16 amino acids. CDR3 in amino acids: CASSELRDRGTYEQYF. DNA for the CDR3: TGTGCCAGCAGTGAATTACGGGACAGGGGTACCTACGAGCAGTACTTC.

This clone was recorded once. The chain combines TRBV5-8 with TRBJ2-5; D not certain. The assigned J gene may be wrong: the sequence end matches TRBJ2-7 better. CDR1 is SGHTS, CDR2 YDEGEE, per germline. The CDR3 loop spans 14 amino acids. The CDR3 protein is CASSPRARVYEQYF. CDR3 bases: TGTGCCAGCAGCCCCCGGGCAAGAGTCTACGAGCAGTACTTC.

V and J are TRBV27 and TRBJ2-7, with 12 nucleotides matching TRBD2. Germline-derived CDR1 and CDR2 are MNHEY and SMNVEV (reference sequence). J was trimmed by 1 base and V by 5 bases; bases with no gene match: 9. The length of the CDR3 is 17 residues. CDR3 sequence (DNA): TGTGCCAGCAGTCCGGCTAGCGGGAGGGGACGTTCCTACGAGCAGTACTTC. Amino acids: CASSPASGRGRSYEQYF.

CDR3 residues: CASSLRGDWDTQYF. The DNA for the CDR3 is TGTGCCAGCTCACTCCGAGGGGACTGGGATACGCAGTATTTT. This chain connects TRBV18 to TRBJ2-3, with D possibly TRBD2 on 6 matching bases. V lost 4 bases to trimming and J lost 6 bases, with 14 bases between them. The germline CDR1 and CDR2 sequences are KGHSH and LQKENI. The CDR3 sequence is 14 residues long.

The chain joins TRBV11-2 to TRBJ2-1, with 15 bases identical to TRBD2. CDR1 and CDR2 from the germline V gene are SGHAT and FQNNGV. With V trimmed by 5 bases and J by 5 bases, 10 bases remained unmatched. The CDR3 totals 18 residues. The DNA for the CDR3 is TGTGCCAGCAGCGCAGGACTAGCGGGAGGGAAACGGGACAATGAGCAGTTCTTC. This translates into CASSAGLAGGKRDNEQFF.

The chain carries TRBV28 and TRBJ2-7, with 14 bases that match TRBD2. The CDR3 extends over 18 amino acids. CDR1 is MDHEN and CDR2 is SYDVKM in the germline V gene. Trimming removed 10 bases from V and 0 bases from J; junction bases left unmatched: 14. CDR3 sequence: CATSQETSGRGSSYEQYF. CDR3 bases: TGTGCCACCTCTCAGGAGACTAGCGGGAGGGGAAGCTCCTACGAGCAGTACTTC.

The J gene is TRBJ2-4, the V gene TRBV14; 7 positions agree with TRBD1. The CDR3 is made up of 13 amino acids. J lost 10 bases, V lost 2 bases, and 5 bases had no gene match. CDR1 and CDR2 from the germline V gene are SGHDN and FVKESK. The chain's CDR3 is CASSQSTGDIQYF. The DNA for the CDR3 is TGTGCCAGCAGCCAAAGTACAGGGGATATTCAGTACTTC.

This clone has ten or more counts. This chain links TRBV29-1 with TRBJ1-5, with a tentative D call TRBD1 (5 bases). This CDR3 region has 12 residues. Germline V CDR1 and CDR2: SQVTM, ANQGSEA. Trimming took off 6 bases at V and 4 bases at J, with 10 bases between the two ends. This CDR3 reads CSVGTENQPQHF. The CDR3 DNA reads TGCAGCGTCGGGACGGAGAATCAGCCCCAGCATTTT.

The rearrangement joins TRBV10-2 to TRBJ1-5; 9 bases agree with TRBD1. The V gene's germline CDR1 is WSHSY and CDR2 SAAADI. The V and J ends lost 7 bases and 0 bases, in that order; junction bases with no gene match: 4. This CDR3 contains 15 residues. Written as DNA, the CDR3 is TGCGCCAGCAAGGACAGGGGCTATAGCAATCAGCCCCAGCATTTT. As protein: CASKDRGYSNQPQHF.

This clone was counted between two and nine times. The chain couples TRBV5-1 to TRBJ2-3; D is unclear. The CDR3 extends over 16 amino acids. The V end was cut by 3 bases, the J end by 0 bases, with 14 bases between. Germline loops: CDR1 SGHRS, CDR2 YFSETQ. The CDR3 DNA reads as TGCGCCAGCAGCTCCTTGGCGAGCGCTAGCACAGATACGCAGTATTTT. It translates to CASSSLASASTDTQYF.

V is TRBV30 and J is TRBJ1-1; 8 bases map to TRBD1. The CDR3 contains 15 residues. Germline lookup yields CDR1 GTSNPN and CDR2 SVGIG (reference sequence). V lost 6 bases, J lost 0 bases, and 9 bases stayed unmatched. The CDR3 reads CACRTGPILNTEAFF. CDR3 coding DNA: TGTGCCTGCAGGACAGGGCCTATATTGAACACTGAAGCTTTCTTT. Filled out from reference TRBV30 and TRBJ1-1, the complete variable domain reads SQTIHQWPATLVQPVGSPLSLECTVEGTSNPNLYWYRQAAGRGLQLLFYSVGIGQISSEVPQNLSASRPQDRQFILSSKKLLLSDSGFYLCACRTGPILNTEAFFGQGTRLTVV.

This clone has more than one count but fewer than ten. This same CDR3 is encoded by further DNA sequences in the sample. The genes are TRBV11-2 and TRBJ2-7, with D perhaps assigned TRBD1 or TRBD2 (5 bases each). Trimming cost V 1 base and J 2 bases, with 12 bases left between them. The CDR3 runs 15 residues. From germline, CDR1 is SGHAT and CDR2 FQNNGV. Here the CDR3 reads CASSLGGTSPYEQYF. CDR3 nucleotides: TGTGCCAGCAGCTTAGGAGGGACCAGCCCCTACGAGCAGTACTTC.

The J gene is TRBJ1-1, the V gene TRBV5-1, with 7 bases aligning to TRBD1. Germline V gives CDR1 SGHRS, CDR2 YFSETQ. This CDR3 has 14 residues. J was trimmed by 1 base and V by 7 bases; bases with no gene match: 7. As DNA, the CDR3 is TGCGCCAGCGGACGGACAGGAACGAACACTGAAGCTTTCTTT. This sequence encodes CASGRTGTNTEAFF.

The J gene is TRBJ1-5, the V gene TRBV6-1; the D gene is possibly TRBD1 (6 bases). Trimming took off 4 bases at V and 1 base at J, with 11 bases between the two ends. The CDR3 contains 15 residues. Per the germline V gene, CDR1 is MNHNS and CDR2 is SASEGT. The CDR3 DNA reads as TGTGCCAGCAGTGCCTTCCAGGGGAGCAATCAGCCCCAGCATTTT. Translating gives CASSAFQGSNQPQHF.

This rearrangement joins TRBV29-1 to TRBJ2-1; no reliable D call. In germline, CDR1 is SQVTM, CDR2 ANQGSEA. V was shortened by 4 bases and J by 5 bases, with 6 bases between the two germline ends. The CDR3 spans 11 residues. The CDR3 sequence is CSVALHNEQFF. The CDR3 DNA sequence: TGCAGCGTTGCACTTCACAATGAGCAGTTCTTC.

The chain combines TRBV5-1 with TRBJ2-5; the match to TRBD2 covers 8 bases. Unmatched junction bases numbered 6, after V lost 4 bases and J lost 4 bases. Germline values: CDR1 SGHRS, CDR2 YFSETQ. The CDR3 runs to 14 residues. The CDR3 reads CASSPGLAVETQYF. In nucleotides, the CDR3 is TGCGCCAGCAGCCCCGGACTAGCTGTAGAGACCCAGTACTTC.

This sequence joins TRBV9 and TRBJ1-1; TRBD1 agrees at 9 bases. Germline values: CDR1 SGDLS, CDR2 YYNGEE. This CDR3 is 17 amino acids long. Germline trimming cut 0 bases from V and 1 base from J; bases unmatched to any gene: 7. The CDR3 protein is CASSVEGTGRENTEAFF. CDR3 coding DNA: TGTGCCAGCAGCGTAGAAGGGACAGGGAGGGAGAACACTGAAGCTTTCTTT. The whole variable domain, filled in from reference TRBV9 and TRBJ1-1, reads DSGVTQTPKHLITATGQRVTLRCSPRSGDLSVYWYQQSLDQGLQFLIQYYNGEERAKGNILERFSAQQFPDLHSELNLSSLELGDSALYFCASSVEGTGRENTEAFFGQGTRLTVV.

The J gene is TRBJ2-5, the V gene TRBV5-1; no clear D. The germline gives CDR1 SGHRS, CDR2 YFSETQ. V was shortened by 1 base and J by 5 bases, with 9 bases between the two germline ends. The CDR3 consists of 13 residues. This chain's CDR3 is CASSLRVQETQYF. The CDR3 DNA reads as TGCGCCAGCAGCTTGCGGGTACAGGAGACCCAGTACTTC. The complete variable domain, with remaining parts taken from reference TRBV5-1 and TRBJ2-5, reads KAGVTQTPRYLIKTRGQQVTLSCSPISGHRSVSWYQQTPGQGLQFLFEYFSETQRNKGNFPGRFSGRQFSNSRSEMNVSTLELGDSALYLCASSLRVQETQYFGPGTRLLVL.

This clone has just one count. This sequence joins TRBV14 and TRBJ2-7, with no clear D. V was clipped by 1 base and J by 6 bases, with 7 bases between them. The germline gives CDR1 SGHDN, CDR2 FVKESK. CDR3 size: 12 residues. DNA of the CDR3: TGTGCCAGCAGCCAAGGGTGGGGCGAGCAGTACTTC. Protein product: CASSQGWGEQYF.

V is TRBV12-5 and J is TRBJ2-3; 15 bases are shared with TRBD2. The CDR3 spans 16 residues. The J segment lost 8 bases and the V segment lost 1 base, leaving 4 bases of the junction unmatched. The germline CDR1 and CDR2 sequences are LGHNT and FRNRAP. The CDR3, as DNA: TGTGCTAGTGGTTTGGGGACTAGCGGGAGGGCGGTTACGCAGTATTTT. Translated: CASGLGTSGRAVTQYF. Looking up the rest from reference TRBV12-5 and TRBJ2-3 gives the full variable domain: DARVTQTPRHKVTEMGQEVTMRCQPILGHNTVFWYRQTMMQGLELLAYFRNRAPLDDSGMPKDRFSAEMPDATLATLKIQPSEPRDSAVYFCASGLGTSGRAVTQYFGPGTRLTVL.

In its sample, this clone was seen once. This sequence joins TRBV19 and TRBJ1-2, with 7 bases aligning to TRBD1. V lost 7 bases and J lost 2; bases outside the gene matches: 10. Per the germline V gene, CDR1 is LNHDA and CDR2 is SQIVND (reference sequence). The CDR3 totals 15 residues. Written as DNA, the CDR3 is TGTGCCAGTATCCGAGGAGGGGGCGCGAACTATGGCTACACCTTC. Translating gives CASIRGGGANYGYTF.

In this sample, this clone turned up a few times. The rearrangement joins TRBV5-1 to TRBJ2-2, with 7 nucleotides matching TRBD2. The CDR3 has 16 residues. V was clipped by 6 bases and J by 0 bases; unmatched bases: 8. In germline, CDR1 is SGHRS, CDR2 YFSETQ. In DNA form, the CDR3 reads TGCGCCAGCAACCGGGGGGTCCAGGCGAACACCGGGGAGCTGTTTTTT. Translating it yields CASNRGVQANTGELFF.

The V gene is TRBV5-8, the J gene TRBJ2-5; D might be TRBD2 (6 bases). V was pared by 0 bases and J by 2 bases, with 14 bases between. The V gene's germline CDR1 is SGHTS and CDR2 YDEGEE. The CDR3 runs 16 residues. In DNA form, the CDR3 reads TGTGCCAGCAGCTTGGCCGTGCGGGGCCGGCAAGAGACCCAGTACTTC. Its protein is CASSLAVRGRQETQYF.